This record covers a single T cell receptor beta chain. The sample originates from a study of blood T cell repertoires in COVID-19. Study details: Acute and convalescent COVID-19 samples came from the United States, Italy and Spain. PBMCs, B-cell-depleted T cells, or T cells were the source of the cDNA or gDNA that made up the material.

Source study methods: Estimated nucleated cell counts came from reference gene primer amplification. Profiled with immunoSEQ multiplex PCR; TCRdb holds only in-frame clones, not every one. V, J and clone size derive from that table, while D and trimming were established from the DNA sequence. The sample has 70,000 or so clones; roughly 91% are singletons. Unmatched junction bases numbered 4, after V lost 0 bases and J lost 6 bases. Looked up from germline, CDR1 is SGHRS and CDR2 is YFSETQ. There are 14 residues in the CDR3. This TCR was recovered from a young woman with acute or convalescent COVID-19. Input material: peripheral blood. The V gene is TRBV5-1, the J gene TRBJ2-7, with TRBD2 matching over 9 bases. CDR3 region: CASSLGGTSLEQYF. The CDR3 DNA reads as TGCGCCAGCAGCTTGGGTGGGACTAGCCTCGAGCAGTACTTC.